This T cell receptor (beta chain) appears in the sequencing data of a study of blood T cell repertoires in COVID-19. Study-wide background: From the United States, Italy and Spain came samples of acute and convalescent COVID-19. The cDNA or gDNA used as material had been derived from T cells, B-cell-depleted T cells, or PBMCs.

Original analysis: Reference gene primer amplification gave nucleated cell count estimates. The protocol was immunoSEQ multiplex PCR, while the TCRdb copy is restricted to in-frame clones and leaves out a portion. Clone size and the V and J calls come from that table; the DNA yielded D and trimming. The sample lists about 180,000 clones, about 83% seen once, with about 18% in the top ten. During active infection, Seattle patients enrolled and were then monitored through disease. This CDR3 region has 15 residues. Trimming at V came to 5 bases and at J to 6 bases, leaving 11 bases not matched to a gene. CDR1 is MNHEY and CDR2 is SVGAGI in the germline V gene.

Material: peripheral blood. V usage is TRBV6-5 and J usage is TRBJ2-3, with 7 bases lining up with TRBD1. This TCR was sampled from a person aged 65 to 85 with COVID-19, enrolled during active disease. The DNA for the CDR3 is TGTGCCAGCAGTCCCCGGGGACAGCGAACGGATACGCAGTATTTT. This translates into CASSPRGQRTDTQYF.